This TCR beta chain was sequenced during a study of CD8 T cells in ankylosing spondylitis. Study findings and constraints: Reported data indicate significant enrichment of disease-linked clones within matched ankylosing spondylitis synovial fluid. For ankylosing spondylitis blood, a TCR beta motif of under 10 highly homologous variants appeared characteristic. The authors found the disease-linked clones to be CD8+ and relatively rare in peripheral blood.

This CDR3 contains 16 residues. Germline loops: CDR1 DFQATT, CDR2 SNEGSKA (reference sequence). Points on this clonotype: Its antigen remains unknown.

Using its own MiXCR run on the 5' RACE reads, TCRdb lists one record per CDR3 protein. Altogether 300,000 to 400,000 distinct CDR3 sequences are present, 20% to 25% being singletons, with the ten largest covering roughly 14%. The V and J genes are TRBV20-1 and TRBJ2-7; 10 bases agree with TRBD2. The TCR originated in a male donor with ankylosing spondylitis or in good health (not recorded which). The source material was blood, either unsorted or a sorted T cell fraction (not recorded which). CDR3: CNAEAGLASYSYEQYF. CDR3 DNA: TGCAATGCGGAAGCGGGACTAGCGAGTTACTCCTACGAGCAGTACTTC.